This T cell receptor (beta chain) was recovered during a study of blood T cell repertoires in COVID-19. The overall study: Acute-phase and convalescent COVID-19 samples originated in the United States, Italy and Spain. In each case, the material was cDNA or gDNA derived from T cells, B-cell-depleted T cells, or PBMCs.

CDR1 and CDR2 (germline): MNHEY, SVGAGI. V lost 6 bases to trimming and J lost 0 bases; unmatched junction nucleotides: 4. The length of the CDR3 is 14 residues. Original methodology: It was from reference gene primer amplification that nucleated cell counts were estimated. Repertoires were generated with immunoSEQ multiplex PCR, while TCRdb's copy carries only in-frame clones and drops some. The V and J calls and clone size are taken from that table; D and trimming were inferred from the DNA. The data contain about 190,000 clones, roughly nine tenths of them seen just once; the ten biggest clones take up about 1.1%.

This clonotype was obtained from a man younger than 40 with acute or convalescent COVID-19. J is TRBJ1-1 and V is TRBV6-5, with 7 positions matching TRBD1. The sample consisted of peripheral blood. As DNA, the CDR3 is TGTGCCAGCAGGGGGACAGCTATGAACACTGAAGCTTTCTTT. Protein product: CASRGTAMNTEAFF.